Listed below are T cell receptor beta chains from one sample, sequenced in a study of T-cell reconstitution after alpha-beta-depleted transplantation in children. TCRdb called the PCR reads again in MiXCR, with one record for every CDR3 protein. The sample lists hundreds of thousands of distinct CDR3 sequences, approximately 14% seen once, with approximately 0.8% in the top ten. The sequences come from PBMCs, collected before TCRalphabeta/CD19-depleted stem cell transplant. The receptor set was obtained from a girl aged 2 to 10 with congenital amegakaryocytic thrombocytopenia, due to receive a stem cell transplant. CDR3s include the opening cysteine and the closing phenylalanine or tryptophan. A D gene is named only where the DNA matches it firmly. Some rows have no size entry. The others give once, few or many, or a class for an expanded clone.

v_gene,j_gene,abundance,d_gene,CDR3aa,CDR3nt
TRBV11-2,TRBJ2-2,few,NA,CASSFWPDYREHTGELFF,TGTGCCAGCAGCTTTTGGCCCGACTACAGGGAGCACACCGGGGAGCTGTTTTTT
TRBV20-1,TRBJ2-7,many,NA,CSATESYEQYF,TGCAGTGCTACGGAGTCCTACGAGCAGTACTTC
TRBV10-3,TRBJ2-1,few,NA,CATTYVERQEQFF,TGTGCCACCACTTACGTAGAACGACAGGAGCAGTTCTTC
TRBV7-2,TRBJ2-7,many,TRBD2,CASSLPTSGRLYEQYF,TGTGCCAGCAGCTTGCCGACTAGCGGGAGGCTCTACGAGCAGTACTTC
TRBV27,TRBJ1-2,few,NA,CASGGGGHGYTF,TGTGCCAGCGGAGGGGGGGGGCATGGCTACACCTTC
TRBV29-1,TRBJ2-7,NA,TRBD1,CSVQRRDREYF,TGCAGCGTGCAACGCCGGGACAGGGAGTACTTC
TRBV27,TRBJ2-7,NA,TRBD2,CASGEGRAYEQYF,TGTGCCAGCGGGGAGGGCAGGGCCTACGAGCAGTACTTC
TRBV6-5,TRBJ2-7,NA,NA,CASSYRQEEGEQYF,TGTGCCAGCAGTTACCGCCAAGAAGAGGGCGAGCAGTACTTC
TRBV6-1,TRBJ1-6,many,NA,CASSRKPGSVGSPLHF,TGTGCCAGCAGTCGAAAACCAGGGTCGGTCGGTTCACCCCTCCACTTT
TRBV18,TRBJ2-1,few,NA,CASSPNVEFLSSYNEQFF,TGTGCCAGCTCACCAAATGTGGAGTTTCTTAGCTCCTACAATGAGCAGTTCTTC
TRBV20-1,TRBJ2-1,many,NA,CSRKGPSSSYNEQFF,TGCAGTCGCAAAGGGCCTTCGAGCTCCTACAATGAGCAGTTCTTC
TRBV2,TRBJ2-7,few,NA,CASSEVVFLYEQYF,TGTGCCAGCAGTGAAGTAGTCTTCTTATACGAGCAGTACTTC
TRBV10-3,TRBJ2-7,many,NA,CAISDRNYEQYF,TGTGCCATCAGTGACAGGAACTACGAGCAGTACTTC
TRBV6-1,TRBJ2-1,NA,NA,CASGRLIYNEQFF,TGTGCCAGCGGACGGCTTATCTACAATGAGCAGTTCTTC
TRBV20-1,TRBJ2-3,NA,TRBD1,CSALRPGQRTDTQYF,TGCAGTGCTTTAAGGCCGGGACAGCGCACAGATACGCAGTATTTT
TRBV12-3/TRBV12-4,TRBJ2-5,NA,NA,CASSSGTVYQETQYF,TGTGCCAGCAGCAGCGGGACAGTCTACCAAGAGACCCAGTACTTC
TRBV5-1,TRBJ1-1,few,NA,CASSLASGWDTEAFF,TGCGCCAGCAGCTTGGCGTCGGGGTGGGACACTGAAGCTTTCTTT
TRBV29-1,TRBJ2-1,few,TRBD2,CSVVPLRRESEQFF,TGCAGCGTTGTTCCCCTTAGGCGGGAGAGCGAGCAGTTCTTC
TRBV7-6,TRBJ2-1,NA,TRBD2,CASSLSPSGSTAPNEQFF,TGTGCCAGCAGCTTAAGTCCTAGCGGGTCCACCGCCCCCAATGAGCAGTTCTTC
TRBV5-1,TRBJ2-2,many,NA,CASSQQGGYTGELFF,TGCGCCAGCAGCCAGCAAGGGGGTTACACCGGGGAGCTGTTTTTT